These 14 T cell receptor beta chains came from one sample sequenced in a study of cytomegalovirus exposure and HLA in healthy donors. The PCR used 60 Vbeta and 13 Jbeta primers. TCRdb's copy holds only in-frame clones and misses some; the assay was immunoSEQ multiplex PCR. The sample consists of 200,000 to 250,000 clones, about 80% of them appearing once. Sequenced input: PBMCs. The receptor source for this set is a woman between 50 and 59 years old in good health and CMV-seropositive.

The chain recombines TRBV7-8 with TRBJ2-1; 8 bases line up with TRBD2. Unmatched junction bases numbered 9, after V lost 1 base and J lost 4 bases. Germline V gene sequence: CDR1 SGHVS, CDR2 FQNEAQ. There are 17 residues in the CDR3. The chain's CDR3 is CASSLVGGAGGYNEQFF. The CDR3 DNA is TGTGCCAGCAGCTTAGTGGGCGGGGCGGGGGGTTACAATGAGCAGTTCTTC.

For this clone: Germline is not matched at one junction end, which may reflect a read error. V gene TRBV7-9 combines with J gene TRBJ1-4; 8 nucleotides match TRBD1. CDR3 length equals 14 residues. From germline, CDR1 is SEHNR and CDR2 FQNEAQ (reference sequence). The CDR3: CASSLWDRNEELFF. CDR3 in DNA: TGTGCCAGCAGCTTATGGGACAGGAATGAAGAACTGTTTTTT.

V is TRBV10-1 and J is TRBJ2-7; D is unclear. Germline V gives CDR1 WNHNN, CDR2 SYGVQD (reference sequence). The V gene lost 3 bases and the J gene lost 1 base, with 7 bases spanning the gap. CDR3 size: 13 residues. In DNA form, the CDR3 reads TGCGCCAGCAGTGACGGAGCTTCCTACGAGCAGTACTTC. It encodes CASSDGASYEQYF.

J is TRBJ1-3 and V is TRBV28, with D unresolved. Trimming took 7 bases from V and 4 from J, leaving 17 bases between them. Germline CDR1 reads MDHEN; CDR2 reads SYDVKM. The CDR3 is 15 residues long. The CDR3 here is CASINGPEAGNTIYF. In DNA, the CDR3 is TGTGCCAGCATCAATGGGCCCGAAGCAGGAAACACCATATATTTT.

The J gene is TRBJ2-5, the V gene TRBV19, with a tentative D call TRBD1 (6 bases). The CDR3 contains 14 residues. The germline gives CDR1 LNHDA, CDR2 SQIVND (reference sequence). V lost 3 bases and J lost 2, with 10 bases in between. For the CDR3, the DNA is TGTGCCAGTAGTATGACAGGACCGCAAGAGACCCAGTACTTC. Amino acids: CASSMTGPQETQYF.

The gene calls are TRBV19 and TRBJ1-2; 10 nucleotides align to TRBD1. Germline CDR1 is LNHDA and CDR2 is SQIVND (reference sequence). This CDR3 contains 17 residues. V dropped 4 bases and J dropped 3; count of bases not matched to a gene: 11. CDR3 residues: CASSKGDRGTSYYGYTF. Here the CDR3 DNA reads TGTGCCAGTAGTAAAGGGGACAGGGGTACGAGTTACTATGGCTACACCTTC.

The chain uses TRBV7-2 and TRBJ2-7, with D unresolved. Trimming cost V 1 base and J 2 bases, with 9 bases left between them. The germline V gene has CDR1 SGHTA and CDR2 FQGNSA. The CDR3 is 14 residues long. CDR3 loop: CASSLGRRTYEQYF. CDR3 bases: TGTGCCAGCAGCTTAGGGCGGCGCACCTACGAGCAGTACTTC.

This chain links TRBV19 with TRBJ1-6, with 12 bases aligning to TRBD1. CDR3 length: 15 residues. The germline CDR1 and CDR2 sequences are LNHDA and SQIVND (reference sequence). With V trimmed by 6 bases and J by 7 bases, 4 bases remained unmatched. The CDR3 spells CASSLGTGGNSPLHF. The CDR3 coding sequence is TGTGCCAGTAGCCTTGGGACAGGGGGCAATTCACCCCTCCACTTT.

The chain employs TRBV18 and TRBJ2-5; weak D call: TRBD1 (5 bases). The CDR3 has 13 residues. Germline values: CDR1 KGHSH, CDR2 LQKENI. The V end lost 6 bases, the J end lost 4 bases, and 12 bases lay between the germline ends. The CDR3 protein is CASSLGHGETQYF. CDR3 nucleotide sequence: TGTGCCAGCTCCCTCGGACATGGAGAGACCCAGTACTTC.

The genes are TRBV5-1 and TRBJ1-1; 8 positions match TRBD1. The germline V gene encodes CDR1 SGHRS and CDR2 YFSETQ. J lost 6 bases, V lost 1 base, and 5 bases had no gene match. This CDR3 spans 14 amino acids. The CDR3 DNA follows: TGCGCCAGCAGCTTGATCAGGGGGCGAGCTGAAGCTTTCTTT. Protein sequence: CASSLIRGRAEAFF.

J is TRBJ2-7 and V is TRBV11-2; D gene uncertain. Looked up from germline, CDR1 is SGHAT and CDR2 is FQNNGV. V lost 3 bases, J lost 3 bases, and 9 bases lay in between. The CDR3 consists of 13 residues. Here the CDR3 reads CASSFGLRYEQYF. Here the CDR3 DNA reads TGTGCCAGCAGCTTCGGTCTCCGCTACGAGCAGTACTTC.

The chain uses TRBV5-1 and TRBJ1-3; D not certain. This CDR3 spans 16 amino acids. Trimming removed 5 bases from V and 2 bases from J, with 17 bases in between. Per germline, CDR1 SGHRS and CDR2 YFSETQ. CDR3 nucleotide sequence: TGCGCCAGCAGGCAAACAATTTCGGGGACTGGAAACACCATATATTTT. Protein: CASRQTISGTGNTIYF.

The rearrangement uses TRBV6-6 and TRBJ2-7; TRBD1 matches at 9 bases. The V gene end was trimmed by 4 bases and the J gene end by 3 bases; junction bases not matched to a gene: 10. There are 16 residues in the CDR3. The germline V gene encodes CDR1 MNHNY and CDR2 SVGAGI (reference sequence). CDR3: CASSWPPGQGLYEQYF. CDR3 bases: TGTGCCAGCAGTTGGCCTCCGGGACAGGGCCTCTACGAGCAGTACTTC.

The rearrangement uses TRBV15 and TRBJ1-5; TRBD1 matches 8 bases. The CDR3 consists of 16 residues. Trimming took 1 base from V and 6 from J; bases not matched to a gene: 8. The germline V gene has CDR1 LNHNV and CDR2 YYDKDF (reference sequence). CDR3 region: CATSRGRQGAGQPQHF. In nucleotides, the CDR3 is TGTGCCACCAGCAGAGGAAGGCAGGGGGCGGGTCAGCCCCAGCATTTT.